This TCR beta chain was observed in a study of blood T cell dynamics during melanoma immunotherapy. Findings of the study overall: Whether repertoire-driving clones were melanoma-specific could not be determined.

Trimming cost V 6 bases and J 1 base, with 16 bases left between them. Per the germline V gene, CDR1 is SGHRS and CDR2 is YFSETQ. There are 15 residues in the CDR3. Time point here: pre-treatment baseline. Response was assessed by RECIST 1.1 at 12 weeks, except two rapid progressors. Patients had no prior systemic cancer treatment, immunosuppressants or other active cancers. This clone was counted a single time. What it binds is unknown. Sequencing was performed with immunoSEQ multiplex PCR; in TCRdb, only in-frame clones are kept and a portion is missing. This table holds 7,000 or so clones, less than 85% found once.

This specimen consisted of blood, obtained from a patient treated with checkpoint blockade. The rearrangement links TRBV5-1 to TRBJ2-5; no definite D call. The TCR was taken from a human donor with melanoma. In DNA, the CDR3 is TGCGCCAGCACCCCAACTCCCGGTAGCCAAGAGACCCAGTACTTC. It yields the protein CASTPTPGSQETQYF.